The rows below give T cell receptor beta chains drawn from one sample of a study of cytomegalovirus exposure and HLA in healthy donors. Profiled with immunoSEQ multiplex PCR; TCRdb holds only in-frame clones, not every one. The data show fewer than 200,000 clones, about 80% seen once. Material: PBMCs. All receptors come from a man aged 25 to 40 in good health and CMV-seronegative. The CDR3 runs from the conserved cysteine through the conserved F or W. D genes are given only for firm matches. Expanded clones are given a class, and other clones once, few, many or no size at all.

size,length,D,V,J,CDR3,DNA
-,15,TRBD1,TRBV5-8,TRBJ2-7,CASRARPGTVYEQYF,TGTGCCAGCAGGGCAAGACCCGGGACAGTATACGAGCAGTACTTC
-,14,TRBD1,TRBV27,TRBJ2-7,CASSPGTGFYEQYF,TGTGCCAGCAGTCCCGGGACAGGGTTCTACGAGCAGTACTTC
-,15,TRBD1,TRBV2,TRBJ2-7,CASKPDRGRIYEQYF,TGTGCCAGCAAGCCGGACAGGGGGCGTATCTACGAGCAGTACTTC
-,12,-,TRBV28,TRBJ1-5,CASRGEVQPQHF,TGTGCCAGCAGGGGGGAGGTTCAGCCCCAGCATTTT
once,16,TRBD1,TRBV5-1,TRBJ1-3,CASSEGAGSSGNTIYF,TGCGCCAGCAGCGAGGGGGCAGGGTCCTCTGGAAACACCATATATTTT
-,16,TRBD1,TRBV13,TRBJ1-2,CASSEGQGAKDYGYTF,TGTGCCAGCAGCGAGGGACAGGGGGCGAAAGACTATGGCTACACCTTC
-,15,-,TRBV7-5,TRBJ2-7,CVRSSLWTGSYEQYF,TGTGTCAGAAGCTCACTCTGGACAGGCTCCTACGAGCAGTACTTC
-,16,TRBD1,TRBV7-3,TRBJ2-1,CASSGHRGPSYNEQFF,TGTGCCAGCAGCGGCCACAGGGGTCCCTCCTACAATGAGCAGTTCTTC
-,11,-,TRBV11-2,TRBJ1-1,CASSRNTEAFF,TGTGCCAGCAGCCGTAACACTGAAGCTTTCTTT
-,14,-,TRBV7-3,TRBJ1-1,CASSHGQPNTEAFF,TGTGCCAGCAGCCACGGACAGCCGAACACTGAAGCTTTCTTT
-,16,-,TRBV19,TRBJ2-2,CASSRYRRENTGELFF,TGTGCCAGTAGCCGATATCGCAGGGAAAACACCGGGGAGCTGTTTTTT
-,16,-,TRBV28,TRBJ1-4,CASRPGWGGITEKLFF,TGTGCCAGCAGGCCGGGGTGGGGGGGGATTACTGAAAAACTGTTTTTT
-,12,-,TRBV19,TRBJ1-2,CATGVSNYGYTF,TGTGCCACGGGGGTCTCAAACTATGGCTACACCTTC
-,14,-,TRBV9,TRBJ2-3,CASSQSGAADTQYF,TGTGCCAGCAGCCAAAGCGGCGCCGCAGATACGCAGTATTTT
few,15,-,TRBV27,TRBJ2-5,CASSLRRGREETQYF,TGTGCCAGCAGTTTGAGGAGGGGGAGGGAGGAGACCCAGTACTTC
-,11,-,TRBV6-6,TRBJ2-3,CASSTVDTQYF,TGTGCCAGCAGTACAGTGGATACGCAGTATTTT
-,14,TRBD1,TRBV29-1,TRBJ1-2,CSVDQSGTGEGYTF,TGCAGCGTTGACCAATCGGGGACAGGCGAAGGCTACACCTTC
-,14,TRBD1,TRBV9,TRBJ1-2,CASSVGTGAYGYTF,TGTGCCAGCAGCGTAGGAACAGGGGCCTATGGCTACACCTTC
-,14,TRBD1,TRBV28,TRBJ1-2,CASSSGTGGHGYTF,TGTGCCAGCAGCTCCGGGACAGGGGGTCATGGCTACACCTTC
-,16,-,TRBV7-6,TRBJ1-6,CASSLTLSGKGSPLHF,TGTGCCAGCAGCTTAACCTTGAGCGGGAAGGGTTCACCCCTCCACTTT
-,13,-,TRBV27,TRBJ2-7,CASSTLGTREQYF,TGTGCCAGCAGTACTCTTGGCACTAGGGAGCAGTACTTC
-,16,-,TRBV10-1,TRBJ1-5,CASSESIHVLDQPQHF,TGCGCCAGCAGTGAGTCGATACACGTGCTTGATCAGCCCCAGCATTTT
-,14,TRBD2,TRBV7-3,TRBJ2-7,CASSSPGLTWVQYF,TGTGCCAGCAGCTCTCCGGGACTAACTTGGGTGCAGTACTTC
once,15,-,TRBV27,TRBJ1-5,CASSLLVGGDQPQHF,TGTGCCAGCAGTTTATTGGTAGGAGGGGATCAGCCCCAGCATTTT
-,14,TRBD1,TRBV5-1,TRBJ2-7,CASSPGTGGYEQYF,TGCGCCAGCAGCCCTGGGACAGGAGGCTACGAGCAGTACTTC
once,11,-,TRBV27,TRBJ2-7,CASGGAYEQYF,TGTGCCAGCGGAGGGGCCTACGAGCAGTACTTC
-,16,-,TRBV9,TRBJ2-1,CASSVGSGLSYNEQFF,TGTGCCAGCAGCGTAGGATCGGGACTCTCTTACAATGAGCAGTTCTTC
-,16,-,TRBV4-3,TRBJ1-4,CASSQGSGVGKEKLFF,TGCGCCAGCAGCCAGGGCAGCGGTGTAGGAAAAGAAAAACTGTTTTTT
-,16,-,TRBV4-2,TRBJ2-2,CASSQELSGHTGELFF,TGTGCCAGCAGCCAAGAACTTAGCGGTCACACCGGGGAGCTGTTTTTT
once,16,TRBD1,TRBV28,TRBJ2-4,CASSPPGQVLKNIQYF,TGTGCCAGCAGTCCACCGGGACAGGTACTTAAAAACATTCAGTACTTC
few,13,-,TRBV4-1,TRBJ1-3,CASSLYVGNTIYF,TGCGCCAGCAGCCTTTATGTTGGAAACACCATATATTTT
-,13,-,TRBV28,TRBJ1-5,CASSLQGWEPQHF,TGTGCCAGCAGTTTACAGGGTTGGGAGCCCCAGCATTTT
-,15,-,TRBV5-1,TRBJ1-2,CASSLGTRANYGYTF,TGCGCCAGCAGCTTGGGGACGCGGGCCAACTATGGCTACACCTTC
-,13,TRBD1,TRBV19,TRBJ2-1,CASRQGSYNEQFF,TGTGCCAGTCGACAGGGCTCCTACAATGAGCAGTTCTTC
-,15,-,TRBV27,TRBJ2-7,CASSPTWAGYAEQYF,TGTGCCAGCAGCCCCACCTGGGCAGGGTACGCCGAGCAGTACTTC
-,15,TRBD1,TRBV28,TRBJ2-7,CASGAPGQGPYEQYF,TGTGCCAGCGGCGCTCCGGGACAGGGTCCATACGAGCAGTACTTC
-,15,-,TRBV7-3,TRBJ1-1,CASSLIRVLNTEAFF,TGTGCCAGCAGCTTAATTCGGGTGTTGAACACTGAAGCTTTCTTT
-,12,-,TRBV30,TRBJ1-1,CAWTRGGTEAFF,TGTGCCTGGACCCGGGGGGGCACTGAAGCTTTCTTT
-,15,TRBD2,TRBV5-1,TRBJ2-1,CASQGLAGAYNEQFF,TGCGCCAGCCAAGGACTAGCGGGGGCCTACAATGAGCAGTTCTTC
-,14,-,TRBV30,TRBJ1-5,CAWSVSDRNQPQHF,TGTGCCTGGAGTGTAAGTGACAGAAACCAGCCCCAGCATTTT
-,16,TRBD2,TRBV28,TRBJ2-6,CASSLIGGAGANVLTF,TGTGCCAGCAGTTTGATTGGGGGGGCTGGGGCCAACGTCCTGACTTTC
-,15,TRBD1,TRBV29-1,TRBJ1-1,CSVERTGGFNTEAFF,TGCAGCGTTGAGAGGACAGGAGGATTCAACACTGAAGCTTTCTTT
-,15,TRBD1,TRBV6-5,TRBJ1-2,CASSPDRGRDYGYTF,TGTGCCAGCAGCCCTGACAGGGGGCGAGACTATGGCTACACCTTC
-,13,-,TRBV6-5,TRBJ2-1,CASLGGAGNEQFF,TGTGCCAGCCTGGGGGGGGCAGGCAATGAGCAGTTCTTC
-,14,-,TRBV28,TRBJ1-5,CASSWTGNNQPQHF,TGTGCCAGCAGTTGGACGGGGAACAATCAGCCCCAGCATTTT
-,14,TRBD2,TRBV7-6,TRBJ2-1,CASSLRTSGLNKFF,TGTGCCAGCAGCCTCCGGACTAGCGGGCTCAACAAGTTCTTC
-,16,TRBD1,TRBV7-8,TRBJ1-2,CASSLRQGASNYGYTF,TGTGCCAGCAGCTTACGGCAGGGGGCTAGTAACTATGGCTACACCTTC
-,16,TRBD2,TRBV10-2,TRBJ2-5,CASSAFGTSGSQTQYF,TGCGCCAGCAGCGCCTTCGGGACTAGCGGGAGTCAGACCCAGTACTTC
few,15,-,TRBV27,TRBJ2-2,CASSLVPSFTGELFF,TGTGCCAGCAGTTTAGTGCCTAGCTTCACCGGGGAGCTGTTTTTT
-,15,TRBD2,TRBV7-3,TRBJ2-3,CASSSLAVSTDTQYF,TGTGCCAGCAGCTCACTAGCGGTTAGCACAGATACGCAGTATTTT
-,17,-,TRBV11-2,TRBJ2-2,CASSYFRTPANTGELFF,TGTGCCAGCAGTTATTTTAGGACACCAGCGAACACCGGGGAGCTGTTTTTT
-,15,-,TRBV5-1,TRBJ2-7,CASSLIGQYSYEQYF,TGCGCCAGCAGCTTGATAGGACAGTACTCCTACGAGCAGTACTTC
once,13,TRBD1,TRBV7-3,TRBJ2-3,CASSLSHRGRETF,TGTGCCAGCAGCTTATCCCACAGGGGGCGGGAAACTTTT
once,14,TRBD1,TRBV30,TRBJ1-2,CAWSGGQTNYGYTF,TGTGCCTGGAGTGGGGGACAGACTAACTATGGCTACACCTTC
-,14,TRBD2,TRBV7-8,TRBJ2-7,CASSSGGGAYEQYF,TGTGCCAGCAGCAGCGGCGGGGGGGCCTACGAGCAGTACTTC